This record covers a single T cell receptor beta chain. The protocol was immunoSEQ multiplex PCR, while the TCRdb copy is restricted to in-frame clones and leaves out a portion. Of a few hundred thousand clones detected, over 85% appear once; the ten largest clones hold 1.9%. The CDR3 is 17 residues long. The germline V and J ends were trimmed by 0 bases and 0 bases, with 10 bases remaining between them. Germline values: CDR1 SGHRS, CDR2 YFSETQ. This entry belongs to a study of blood T cell repertoires in COVID-19. The receptor was isolated from a woman aged 55-69 years who had recovered from COVID-19. The sequenced sample was PBMCs or T cells enriched from blood (not recorded which). The V and J genes are TRBV5-1 and TRBJ2-6; maybe TRBD1 (6 bases). The CDR3 reads CASSLVQGNSGANVLTF. The CDR3 region has the DNA TGCGCCAGCAGCTTGGTACAGGGAAACTCTGGGGCCAACGTCCTGACTTTC.